The present T cell receptor (beta chain) was sequenced within a study of cytomegalovirus exposure and HLA in healthy donors (dated by TCRdb to the late 2010s). General notes on the study: According to an earlier analysis of 550 to 750 of the donors, some 180 million T cells yielded some 110 million unique TCR beta sequences and roughly 280 Gb of sequence data. To predict cytomegalovirus infection status, the study combined high-throughput TCR immunosequencing, statistical association of individual TCRs with disease status, and machine learning. The number of typed donors differed by locus: about 620-640 for A, B, C, DRB1 and DQB1; approximately 520 for DQA1; 606 for DPA1; and about 450 for DPB1. Every repertoire in the discovery cohort had been generated on one and the same sequencing platform. The later analysis used no new phenotypic data to find candidate immune exposures, relying instead on TCR beta sequences and their occurrence across donors. Genome-wide SNP genotypes for about 65% of the 666 donors were used in a later genetic analysis, which treated that subset as a discovery cohort. Class I and class II HLA loci were covered by the typing at four-digit resolution. Using immunosequencing, the study profiled T cell repertoires from 500 to 800 subjects and related those repertoires to cytomegalovirus serostatus. Among about 410 genotyped donors of the cohort, an average of approximately 240,000 unique TCR beta nucleotide sequences was sequenced per donor, of which about 19% were non-productive. Roughly 5 DR-DQ haplotypes were treated as single units for association and clustering because of strong linkage in the cohort. The study aimed to test whether signatures of past pathogen exposure could be identified by cataloging public T cell receptors. Approximately 300 gigabases of sequencing data and 70 million to 85 million unique TCR sequences were included in an early release covering 550 to 650 HLA-typed donors. Donor age, sex, ethnicity and CMV serostatus were collected together with the repertoire data. In a later analysis, previously published TCR beta repertoires from 666 donors were re-analyzed and high-resolution HLA genotyping was added so that TCR occurrence patterns could be studied. Of the roughly 400 genotyped donors, 81% fell in the genetic ancestry cluster associated with self-reported Caucasian donors. To decide whether each TCR beta V gene segment behaved as functional or pseudogenic, an earlier analysis of fewer than 750 of the donors relied on high-throughput TCR beta sequencing. A separate validation cohort of some 130 different subjects was used in addition to the roughly 670-subject first cohort. The study at large found these results: CMV serostatus was the only immune exposure information available for the cohort. The study listed 150 to 200 TCR beta chains as associated with cytomegalovirus. Compared with equally common non-associated chains, HLA-associated TCR beta chains in a later analysis were more clonally expanded and had lower generation probabilities. A few of the identified cytomegalovirus-associated TCR beta chains were confirmed in vitro to be specific for cytomegalovirus antigens. In a later analysis, TCR association rates were found to vary across HLA loci, with the most associated TCRs seen for DRB1 alleles and the fewest for HLA-C alleles. Several of the top co-occurrence clusters appeared to be linked to parvovirus B19, influenza, CMV and Epstein-Barr virus, according to a later analysis. In a later analysis, most CMV-associated TCR beta chains were found to appear HLA-restricted, with HLA associations seemingly driven largely by CMV exposure. Sequencing depth was assumed to be roughly uniform across donors in the presence/absence analyses, though that assumption may not hold. At a false discovery rate of 0.05, a later analysis linked 16,951 TCR beta sequences to specific HLA alleles. A cluster of highly shared sequence variants was judged likely to be a technical artifact of the sequencing pipeline. In an earlier analysis of around 600 of the donors, most TCR beta V segments appeared in productive rearrangements about 90% or about 30% of the time, broadly matching IMGT annotations. Correlated functional status among segregating V segments might reflect linkage disequilibrium, but an unknown experimental factor could not be ruled out. An association between a missense DCLRE1C variant and V-gene and J-gene trimming of TCR beta chains was found in a later genetic analysis and replicated in an independent cohort. A further reported finding was that TCR beta sequences accurately predicted the HLA-A and HLA-B alleles for most subjects in the first cohort. It was suggested by the authors that the approach could potentially be generalized to other disease states and immunological phenotypes. A later genetic analysis reported fewer N-insertions in productive TCRs among donors in an Asian-associated ancestry cluster than the roughly 720-donor mean. Most TCR sequences were observed very rarely across donors, whereas some public TCRs were present in many individuals. When HLA alleles, especially DR and DQ, strongly co-occurred, attributing TCR associations to individual alleles was difficult. Because HLA typing was unavailable for some donors at each locus, only the typed subset was used in association tests. In both the original and validation cohorts, the classifier was reported to diagnose cytomegalovirus status with high specificity and sensitivity. The earlier analysis of about 600 of the donors excluded roughly 17 rarely observed V segments, including chromosome 9 orphons, because counts were too low. The cohort was sequenced for TCR beta chains only, and without alpha or paired-chain data the features that could be detected were limited. Some IMGT-functional V segments, including TRBV6-2 and TRBV6-3, could not be told apart with the 87-base-pair reads, so those segments were excluded.

Worth noting for this clone: It has no known antigen specificity. Base qualities are not provided; no much larger clone lies one nucleotide away.

The library relied on the immunoSEQ multiplex PCR assay. For the multiplex PCR, a mixture combining 60 forward primers for TCR Vbeta segments and 13 reverse primers for TCR Jbeta segments was used. Amplification of the CDR3 region of rearranged TCR beta genes was performed with a multiplex PCR assay on genomic DNA. The Illumina HiSeq System was used to sequence the amplified TCR beta libraries as 87-base-pair reads. The authors processed their data as follows. In a later analysis, around 80 million unique TCR beta chains were counted across the roughly 610 repertoires, and approximately 9.9 million of these chains were shared by at least two donors. A nearest-neighbor algorithm error-corrected the raw reads and collapsed the reads into unique sequences, merging closely related sequences to remove PCR and sequencing errors. V, D and J gene segments were assigned by aligning CDR3 sequences to IMGT reference sequences. For a sequence to be retained, a match of at least six nucleotides to both a V gene segment and a J gene segment was required. Rearrangements were classified as productive when the CDR3 lacked stop codons and remained in frame with V and J, and all other rearrangements were classified as non-productive. CDR3 was defined according to IMGT convention as the region running from the second conserved V-encoded cysteine to the conserved J-encoded phenylalanine. Sequences without an unambiguous match to a single V gene segment were excluded from the earlier analysis of about 600 of the donors. An earlier analysis of 587 of the donors classified V segments as functional when productive rearrangements were above 56.7% and as segregating when the standard deviation between donors was above 5%. A statistical classification framework was built to diagnose cytomegalovirus status from the catalog of TCR beta chain sequences. In a later analysis, TCR nucleotide sequences were compared against IMGT/GENE-DB human TR gene sequences so that V and J genes could be assigned. In a later analysis, CDR3 sequences and most-parsimonious VDJ recombination scenarios were assigned using the TCRdist pipeline. A later analysis defined each TCR beta chain by its CDR3 amino acid sequence plus V-gene family, and excluded reads lacking a unique V-gene family. To address suspected cross-contamination and a sequencing artifact, a later analysis removed a few hundred highly shared, low-generation-probability nucleotide sequences. A later analysis calculated a clonal expansion index for each public chain from normalized within-repertoire ranks of inferred template counts. In a later analysis, generation probabilities were computed using a VDJ recombination model fitted to out-of-frame rearrangements, and the results were checked against IGoR. A later analysis scored TCR-TCR, TCR-HLA and TCR-CMV co-occurrence with hypergeometric tests, applying a repertoire-size bias correction to TCR pairs. In a later analysis, false discovery rates were estimated by permuting HLA or CMV assignments 20 times. A later analysis grouped co-occurring TCRs with DBSCAN, adding TCRdist sequence similarity when clustering within HLA-allele-positive subsets. For co-occurrence clustering, repertoires with fewer than 30,000 or more than 120,000 public chains were excluded, along with 4 to 6 repertoires with anomalous nucleotide sharing. As stored in TCRdb, this immuneACCESS dataset retains in-frame rearrangements with V and J assigned. A fraction of the clones does not appear; measured against another copy, unresolved V genes explain less than half of the discrepancy, and the remainder lacks a known reason. The V and J calls and clone size are taken from that table; D and trimming were inferred from the DNA. In this sample the table shows about 160,000 clones, about four fifths of which occur a single time. The ten largest make up around 0.96% of the sample.

The germline V gene sets CDR1 to SGHRS and CDR2 to YFSETQ. Clipping removes 7 bases from V and 8 bases from J, with 7 as the unmatched junction base count. From the cysteine through the phenylalanine, the CDR3 covers 14 amino acids. Only CDR3 DNA remains: 42 bases, in frame from the first base. The cohort was made up of approximately 670 healthy bone marrow donors. Cohort members were all nominally healthy when sampled, although unrecorded immune exposures were likely present. The donor was CMV seronegative and was included in the group of around 320 seronegative cohort members. A peripheral blood sample was collected from each donor, and TCR beta sequencing was performed on peripheral blood mononuclear cells. The Qiagen DNeasy Blood Extraction Kit was used to extract genomic DNA from the blood cell samples.

The sample was PBMCs. The sequence is built from TRBV5-1 and TRBJ1-6; 9 junctional bases match TRBD1. This clonotype originated in a man under 40 in good health and CMV-seronegative. DNA sequence: TGCGCCAGCGGACACGGGACAGGGTATTCACCCCTCCACTTT. It encodes CASGHGTGYSPLHF.